The 3 T cell receptor beta chains in this list originate from one sample, sequenced in a study of blood T cell repertoires in COVID-19. The data were produced by immunoSEQ multiplex PCR, yet TCRdb's version contains in-frame clones alone and is incomplete. The table lists around 330,000 clones, roughly 88% of them singletons, with about 1.5% in the top ten. The sequenced material came from peripheral blood. These TCRs come from a woman aged 25 to 39 with COVID-19, enrolled during active disease.

The chain couples TRBV5-5 to TRBJ1-3; D perhaps matches TRBD1 (5 bases). Germline V lookup: CDR1 SGHKS, CDR2 YYEKEE (reference sequence). Deletions cut 2 bases from V and 0 bases from J, with 18 bases between. The CDR3 is made up of 18 amino acids. This CDR3 reads CASSFGAVGRSSGNTIYF. CDR3 in DNA: TGTGCCAGCAGCTTTGGGGCCGTGGGGAGGAGCTCTGGAAACACCATATATTTT. Full variable domain (missing parts from reference TRBV5-5 and TRBJ1-3): DAGVTQSPTHLIKTRGQQVTLRCSPISGHKSVSWYQQVLGQGPQFIFQYYEKEERGRGNFPDRFSARQFPNYSSELNVNALLLGDSALYLCASSFGAVGRSSGNTIYFGEGSWLTVV.

This chain uses TRBV29-1 with TRBJ1-4; D perhaps matches TRBD1 (6 bases). Trimming shortened V by 3 bases and J by 0 bases, and 17 bases separated the two germline ends. Germline CDR1 and CDR2: SQVTM and ANQGSEA. The CDR3 contains 17 residues. The CDR3 reads CSVESGGARATNEKLFF. DNA for the CDR3: TGCAGCGTTGAGTCTGGGGGGGCTCGGGCAACTAATGAAAAACTGTTTTTT.

V is TRBV7-9 and J is TRBJ2-7, with D possibly matching TRBD1 (6 bases). This CDR3 comprises 14 residues. With 5 bases removed from V and 4 bases from J, the gap between germline ends came to 15 bases. Germline V CDR1 and CDR2: SEHNR, FQNEAQ (reference sequence). In nucleotides, the CDR3 is TGTGCCAGCAGCGGGGGCAGTATCGCTTACGAGCAGTACGTC. Residues: CASSGGSIAYEQYV.